This note documents a single T cell receptor beta chain sequence. The junction departs from germline at one end; a sequencing error may be responsible. The record originates from a study of CDR3 diversity in severe acne. TCRdb reprocessed the PCR reads via MiXCR and lists one record per CDR3 protein. The sample includes approximately 90,000 distinct CDR3 sequences, approximately 49% seen only once; the top ten take approximately 10%. This CDR3 is built from 13 residues. Germline-derived CDR1 and CDR2 are SEHNR and FQNEAQ (reference sequence). The J gene is TRBJ2-7, the V gene TRBV7-9; unclear D gene. Material: blood. The receptor comes from a male donor with severe acne vulgaris. The chain's CDR3 is CASSSMGSSEQYF. CDR3 nucleotide sequence: TGTGCCAGCAGCTCAATGGGGTCCTCCGAGCAGTACTTC.